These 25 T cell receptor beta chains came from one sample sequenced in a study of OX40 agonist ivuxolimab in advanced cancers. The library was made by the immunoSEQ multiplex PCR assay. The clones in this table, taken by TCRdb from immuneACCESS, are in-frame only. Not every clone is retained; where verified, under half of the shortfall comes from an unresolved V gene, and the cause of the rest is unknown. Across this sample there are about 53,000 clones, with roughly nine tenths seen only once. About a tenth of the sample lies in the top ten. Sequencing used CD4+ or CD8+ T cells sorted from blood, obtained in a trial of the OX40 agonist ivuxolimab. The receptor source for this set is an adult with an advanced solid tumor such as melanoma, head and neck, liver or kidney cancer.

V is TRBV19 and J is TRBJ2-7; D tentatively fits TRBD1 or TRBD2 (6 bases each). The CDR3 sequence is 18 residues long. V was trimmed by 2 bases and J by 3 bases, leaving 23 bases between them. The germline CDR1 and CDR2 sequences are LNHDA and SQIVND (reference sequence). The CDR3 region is CASSISSPSGATHYEQYF. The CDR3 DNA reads TGTGCCAGTAGTATATCTAGTCCCTCGGGGGCCACCCACTACGAGCAGTACTTC.

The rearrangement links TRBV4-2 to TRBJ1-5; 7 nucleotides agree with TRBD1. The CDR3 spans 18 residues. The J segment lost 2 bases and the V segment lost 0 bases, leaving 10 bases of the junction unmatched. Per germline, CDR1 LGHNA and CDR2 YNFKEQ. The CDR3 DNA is TGTGCCAGCAGCCAAGATCTAGGAGGGGGCAAAGGCAATCAGCCCCAGCATTTT. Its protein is CASSQDLGGGKGNQPQHF.

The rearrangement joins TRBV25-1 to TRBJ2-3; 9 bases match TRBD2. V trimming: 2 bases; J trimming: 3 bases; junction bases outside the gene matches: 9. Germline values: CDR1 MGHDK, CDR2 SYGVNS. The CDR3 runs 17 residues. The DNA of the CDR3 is TGTGCCAGCAGTGAACAACGCCTAGCGGGATTGACAGATACGCAGTATTTT. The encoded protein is CASSEQRLAGLTDTQYF. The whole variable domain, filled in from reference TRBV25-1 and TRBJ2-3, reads EADIYQTPRYLVIGTGKKITLECSQTMGHDKMYWYQQDPGMELHLIHYSYGVNSTEKGDLSSESTVSRIRTEHFPLTLESARPSHTSQYLCASSEQRLAGLTDTQYFGPGTRLTVL.

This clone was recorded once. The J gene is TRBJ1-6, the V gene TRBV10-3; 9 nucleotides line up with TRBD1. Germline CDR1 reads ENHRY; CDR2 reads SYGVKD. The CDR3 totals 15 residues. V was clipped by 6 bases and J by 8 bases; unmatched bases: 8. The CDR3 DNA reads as TGTGCCATCAGACAAGGACAGGGGTTGGATTCACCCCTCCACTTT. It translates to CAIRQGQGLDSPLHF.

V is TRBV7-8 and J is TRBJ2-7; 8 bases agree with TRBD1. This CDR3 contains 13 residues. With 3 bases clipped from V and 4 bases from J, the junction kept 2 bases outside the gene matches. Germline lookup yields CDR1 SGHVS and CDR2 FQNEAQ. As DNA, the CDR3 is TGTGCCAGCAGCTTCACAGGGGGGTACGAGCAGTACTTC. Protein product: CASSFTGGYEQYF.

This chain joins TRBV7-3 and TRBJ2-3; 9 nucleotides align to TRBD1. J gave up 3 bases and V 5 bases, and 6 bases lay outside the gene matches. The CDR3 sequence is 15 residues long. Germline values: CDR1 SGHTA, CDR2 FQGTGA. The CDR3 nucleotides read TGTGCCAGCAGCAAGGGACAGGGAGGGACAGATACGCAGTATTTT. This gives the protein CASSKGQGGTDTQYF.

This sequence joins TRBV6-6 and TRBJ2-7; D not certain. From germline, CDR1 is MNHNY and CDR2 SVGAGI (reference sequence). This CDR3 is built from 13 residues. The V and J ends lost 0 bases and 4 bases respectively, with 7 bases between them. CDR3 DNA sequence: TGTGCCAGCAGTTACTCGGTGGGTTACGAGCAGTACTTC. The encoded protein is CASSYSVGYEQYF.

The CDR3 protein is CASSGADREVLYF. As DNA, the CDR3 is TGTGCCAGCTCAGGGGCGGACAGGGAGGTCTTGTACTTC. The chain has TRBV18 and TRBJ2-4, with TRBD1 identical over 8 bases. The germline V gene has CDR1 KGHSH and CDR2 LQKENI. The CDR3 has 13 amino acids. Trimming took 5 bases from V and 15 from J; bases not matched to a gene: 12.

The CDR3 is CASSEGQGGDTQYF. The CDR3 DNA is TGTGCCAGCAGTGAAGGACAGGGTGGCGATACGCAGTATTTT. The rearrangement joins TRBV2 to TRBJ2-3, with 7 nucleotides matching TRBD1. The CDR3 length is 14 residues. After removal of 1 base from V and 6 bases from J, the junction contained 4 bases not matched to a gene. Germline assignment: CDR1 SNHLY and CDR2 FYNNEI.

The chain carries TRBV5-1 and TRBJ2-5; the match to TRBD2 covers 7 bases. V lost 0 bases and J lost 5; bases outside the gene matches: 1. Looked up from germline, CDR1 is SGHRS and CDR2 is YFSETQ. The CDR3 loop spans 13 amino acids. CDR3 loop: CASSLAGGETQYF. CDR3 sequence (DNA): TGCGCCAGCAGCTTGGCGGGGGGTGAGACCCAGTACTTC.

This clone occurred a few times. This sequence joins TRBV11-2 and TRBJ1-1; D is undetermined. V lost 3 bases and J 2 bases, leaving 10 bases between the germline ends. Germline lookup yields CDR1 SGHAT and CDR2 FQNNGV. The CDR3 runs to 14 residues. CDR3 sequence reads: CASSLGRENTEAFF. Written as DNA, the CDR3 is TGTGCCAGCAGCTTGGGAAGGGAAAACACTGAAGCTTTCTTT.

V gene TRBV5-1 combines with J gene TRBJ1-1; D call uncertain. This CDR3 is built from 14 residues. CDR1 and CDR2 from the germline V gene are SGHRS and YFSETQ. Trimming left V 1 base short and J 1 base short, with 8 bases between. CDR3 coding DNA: TGCGCCAGCAGCTTGCAACCGACGAACACTGAAGCTTTCTTT. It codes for CASSLQPTNTEAFF.

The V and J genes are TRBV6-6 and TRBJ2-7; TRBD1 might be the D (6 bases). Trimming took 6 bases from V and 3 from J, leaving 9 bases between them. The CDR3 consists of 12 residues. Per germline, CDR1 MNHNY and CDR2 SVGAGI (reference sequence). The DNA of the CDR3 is TGTGCCAGCAGCGAACAGGGCTACGAGCAGTACTTC. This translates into CASSEQGYEQYF.

CDR3 sequence (DNA): TGTGCCAGCAGAGGCAGGGGGCCGCGAGCCATCTATGGCTACACCTTC. Residues: CASRGRGPRAIYGYTF. This chain uses TRBV28 with TRBJ1-2; TRBD1 matches 8 bases. V lost 6 bases to trimming and J lost 4 bases; unmatched junction nucleotides: 13. CDR1 MDHEN and CDR2 SYDVKM come from the germline V gene. The CDR3 covers 16 residues.

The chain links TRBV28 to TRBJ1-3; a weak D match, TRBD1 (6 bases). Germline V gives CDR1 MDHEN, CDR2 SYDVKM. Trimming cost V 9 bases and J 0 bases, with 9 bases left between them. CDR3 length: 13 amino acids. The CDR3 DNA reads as TGTGCCAGTGGGACACCCTCTGGAAACACCATATATTTT. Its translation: CASGTPSGNTIYF.

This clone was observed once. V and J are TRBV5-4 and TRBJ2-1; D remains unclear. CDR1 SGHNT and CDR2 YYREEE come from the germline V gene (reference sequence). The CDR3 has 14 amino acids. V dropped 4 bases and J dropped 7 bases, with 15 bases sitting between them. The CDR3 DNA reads TGTGCCAGCAGCCCTCAGCGAGACGGGAATGAGCAGTTCTTC. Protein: CASSPQRDGNEQFF.

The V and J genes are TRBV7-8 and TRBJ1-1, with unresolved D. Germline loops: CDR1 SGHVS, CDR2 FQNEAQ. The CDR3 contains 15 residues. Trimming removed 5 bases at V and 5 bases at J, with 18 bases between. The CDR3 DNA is TGTGCCAGCAGCCCAGGACCGCAATTGAGGACTGAAGCTTTCTTT. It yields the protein CASSPGPQLRTEAFF.

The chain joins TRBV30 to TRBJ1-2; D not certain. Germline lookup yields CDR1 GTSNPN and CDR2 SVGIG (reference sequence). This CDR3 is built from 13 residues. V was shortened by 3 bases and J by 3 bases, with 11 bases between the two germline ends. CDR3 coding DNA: TGTGCCTGGAGCCCCGCATCAGACTATGGCTACACCTTC. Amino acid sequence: CAWSPASDYGYTF.

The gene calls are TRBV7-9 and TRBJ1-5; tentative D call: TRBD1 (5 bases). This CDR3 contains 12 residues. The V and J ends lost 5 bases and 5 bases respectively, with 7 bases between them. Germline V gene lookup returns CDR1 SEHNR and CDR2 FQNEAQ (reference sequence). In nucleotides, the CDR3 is TGTGCCAGCAGCAGAGGGGATCAGCCCCAGCATTTT. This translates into CASSRGDQPQHF.

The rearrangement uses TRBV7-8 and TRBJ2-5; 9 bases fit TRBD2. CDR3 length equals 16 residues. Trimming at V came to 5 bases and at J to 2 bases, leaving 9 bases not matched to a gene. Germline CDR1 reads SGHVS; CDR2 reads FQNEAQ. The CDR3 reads CASSAGFSGGQETQYF. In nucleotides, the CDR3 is TGTGCCAGCAGCGCCGGCTTCAGCGGGGGGCAAGAGACCCAGTACTTC.

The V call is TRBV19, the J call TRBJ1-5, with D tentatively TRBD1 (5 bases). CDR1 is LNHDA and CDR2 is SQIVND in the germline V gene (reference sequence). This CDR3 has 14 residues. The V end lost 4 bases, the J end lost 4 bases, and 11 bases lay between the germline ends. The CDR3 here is CASSRQGYNQPQHF. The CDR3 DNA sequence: TGTGCCAGTAGTAGGCAGGGCTATAATCAGCCCCAGCATTTT.

The CDR3 region is CASSLAGVQETQYF. CDR3 in DNA: TGCGCCAGCAGCCTAGCGGGGGTCCAAGAGACCCAGTACTTC. The rearrangement links TRBV10-2 to TRBJ2-5, with 10 bases lining up with TRBD2. Germline V lookup: CDR1 WSHSY, CDR2 SAAADI. Losses at the gene ends were 6 bases for V and 1 base for J; bases not matched to a gene: 2. The CDR3 runs 14 residues.

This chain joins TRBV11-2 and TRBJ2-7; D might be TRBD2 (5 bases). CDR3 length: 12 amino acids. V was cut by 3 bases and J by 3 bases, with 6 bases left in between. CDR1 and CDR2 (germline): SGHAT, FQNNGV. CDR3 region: CASSLRDYEQYF. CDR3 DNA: TGTGCCAGCAGCTTGAGGGACTACGAGCAGTACTTC.

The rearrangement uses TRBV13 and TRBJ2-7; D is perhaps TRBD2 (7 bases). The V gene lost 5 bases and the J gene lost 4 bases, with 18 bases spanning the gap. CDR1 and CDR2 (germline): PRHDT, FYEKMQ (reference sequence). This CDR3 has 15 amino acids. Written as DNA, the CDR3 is TGTGCCAGCAGCCGGGGAGGGGGGCAGTCTTACGAGCAGTACTTC. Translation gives CASSRGGGQSYEQYF.

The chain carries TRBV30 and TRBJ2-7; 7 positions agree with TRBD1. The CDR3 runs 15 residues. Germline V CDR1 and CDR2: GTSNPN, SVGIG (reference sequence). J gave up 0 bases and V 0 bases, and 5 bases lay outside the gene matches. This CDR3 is CAWSVQGLPSYEQYF. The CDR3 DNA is TGTGCCTGGAGTGTACAGGGGCTCCCCTCCTACGAGCAGTACTTC.